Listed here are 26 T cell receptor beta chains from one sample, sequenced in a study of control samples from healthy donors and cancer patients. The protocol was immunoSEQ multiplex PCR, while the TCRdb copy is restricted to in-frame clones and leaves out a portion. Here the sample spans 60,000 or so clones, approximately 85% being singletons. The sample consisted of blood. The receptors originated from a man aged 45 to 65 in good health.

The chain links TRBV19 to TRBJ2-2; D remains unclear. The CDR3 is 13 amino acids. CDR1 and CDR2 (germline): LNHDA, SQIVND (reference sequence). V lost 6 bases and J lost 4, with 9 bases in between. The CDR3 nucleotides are TGTGCCAGTAGCCCTACAACCACCGGGGAGCTGTTTTTT. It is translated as CASSPTTTGELFF.

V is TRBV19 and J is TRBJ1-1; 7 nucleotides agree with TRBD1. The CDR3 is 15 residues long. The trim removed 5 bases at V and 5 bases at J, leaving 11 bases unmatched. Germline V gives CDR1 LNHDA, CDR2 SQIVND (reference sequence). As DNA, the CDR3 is TGTGCCAGTAGTTTGACGGACAGGAGGGGTACTGAAGCTTTCTTT. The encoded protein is CASSLTDRRGTEAFF.

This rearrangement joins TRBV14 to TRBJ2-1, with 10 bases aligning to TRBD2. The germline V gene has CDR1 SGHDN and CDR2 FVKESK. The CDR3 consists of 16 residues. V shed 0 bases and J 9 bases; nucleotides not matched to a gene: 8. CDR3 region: CASSQESPSGRGEQFF. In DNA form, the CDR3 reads TGTGCCAGCAGCCAAGAGTCCCCTAGCGGGAGAGGTGAGCAGTTCTTC.

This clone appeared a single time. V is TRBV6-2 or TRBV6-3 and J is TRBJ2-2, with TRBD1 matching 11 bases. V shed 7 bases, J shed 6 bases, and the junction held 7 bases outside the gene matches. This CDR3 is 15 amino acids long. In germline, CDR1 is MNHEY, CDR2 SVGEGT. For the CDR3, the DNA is TGTGCCAGCAACCCCGGGACAGGGGGTCCCGGGGAGCTGTTTTTT. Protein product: CASNPGTGGPGELFF.

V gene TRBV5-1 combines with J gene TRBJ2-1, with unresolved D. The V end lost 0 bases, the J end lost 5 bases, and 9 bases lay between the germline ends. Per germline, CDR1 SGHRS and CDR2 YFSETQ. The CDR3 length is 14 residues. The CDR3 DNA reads TGCGCCAGCAGCTTGGCGGCCCAGGACAATGAGCAGTTCTTC. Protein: CASSLAAQDNEQFF.

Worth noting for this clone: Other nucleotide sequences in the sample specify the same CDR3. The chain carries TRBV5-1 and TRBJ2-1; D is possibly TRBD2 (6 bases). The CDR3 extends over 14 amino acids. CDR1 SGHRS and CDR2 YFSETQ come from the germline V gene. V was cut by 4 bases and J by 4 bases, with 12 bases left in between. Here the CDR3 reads CASSLTGGYNEQFF. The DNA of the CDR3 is TGCGCCAGCAGCCTGACTGGAGGGTACAATGAGCAGTTCTTC.

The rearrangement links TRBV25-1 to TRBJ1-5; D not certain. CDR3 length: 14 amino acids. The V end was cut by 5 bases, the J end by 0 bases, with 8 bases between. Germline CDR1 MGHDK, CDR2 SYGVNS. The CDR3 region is CASSPVYSNQPQHF. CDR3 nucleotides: TGTGCCAGCAGTCCGGTGTATAGCAATCAGCCCCAGCATTTT.

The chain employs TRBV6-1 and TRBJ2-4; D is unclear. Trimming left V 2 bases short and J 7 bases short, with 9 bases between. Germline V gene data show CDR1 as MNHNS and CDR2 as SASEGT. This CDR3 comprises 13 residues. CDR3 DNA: TGTGCCAGCAGTGAATCGGTTGGGAACATTCAGTACTTC. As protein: CASSESVGNIQYF.

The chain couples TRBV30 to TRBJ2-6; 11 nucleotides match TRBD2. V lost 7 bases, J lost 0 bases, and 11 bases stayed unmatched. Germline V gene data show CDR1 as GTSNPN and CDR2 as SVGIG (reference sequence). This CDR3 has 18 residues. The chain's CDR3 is CASGLTSGESSGANVLTF. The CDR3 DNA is TGTGCCTCAGGACTGACTAGCGGGGAGAGCTCTGGGGCCAACGTCCTGACTTTC. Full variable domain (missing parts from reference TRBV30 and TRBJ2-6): SQTIHQWPATLVQPVGSPLSLECTVEGTSNPNLYWYRQAAGRGLQLLFYSVGIGQISSEVPQNLSASRPQDRQFILSSKKLLLSDSGFYLCASGLTSGESSGANVLTFGAGSRLTVL.

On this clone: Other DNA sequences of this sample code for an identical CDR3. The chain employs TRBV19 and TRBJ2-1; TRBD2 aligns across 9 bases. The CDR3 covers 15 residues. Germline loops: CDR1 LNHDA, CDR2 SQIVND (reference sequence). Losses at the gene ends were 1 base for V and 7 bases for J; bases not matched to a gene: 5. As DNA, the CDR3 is TGTGCCAGTAGTATAGGGACTAGCGCCTCAAATGAGCAGTTCTTC. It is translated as CASSIGTSASNEQFF. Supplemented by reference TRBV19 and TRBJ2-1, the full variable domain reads DGGITQSPKYLFRKEGQNVTLSCEQNLNHDAMYWYRQDPGQGLRLIYYSQIVNDFQKGDIAEGYSVSREKKESFPLTVTSAQKNPTAFYLCASSIGTSASNEQFFGPGTRLTVL.

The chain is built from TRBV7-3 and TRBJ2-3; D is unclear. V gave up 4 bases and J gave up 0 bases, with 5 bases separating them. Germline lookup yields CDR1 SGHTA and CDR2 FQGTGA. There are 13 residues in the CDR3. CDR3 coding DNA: TGTGCCAGCAGCTCCGGGAGCACAGATACGCAGTATTTT. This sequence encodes CASSSGSTDTQYF.

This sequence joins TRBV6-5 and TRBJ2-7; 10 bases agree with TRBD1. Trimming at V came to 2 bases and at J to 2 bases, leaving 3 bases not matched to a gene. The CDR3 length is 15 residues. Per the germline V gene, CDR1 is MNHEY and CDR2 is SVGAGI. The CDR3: CASSYGQGGTYEQYF. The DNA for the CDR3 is TGTGCCAGCAGTTACGGACAGGGGGGAACCTACGAGCAGTACTTC.

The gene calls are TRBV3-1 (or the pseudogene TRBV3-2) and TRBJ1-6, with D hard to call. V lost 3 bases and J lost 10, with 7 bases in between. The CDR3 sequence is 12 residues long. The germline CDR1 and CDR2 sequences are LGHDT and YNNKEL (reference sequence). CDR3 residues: CASSQRESPLHF. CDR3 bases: TGTGCCAGCAGCCAGAGAGAGTCACCCCTCCACTTT.

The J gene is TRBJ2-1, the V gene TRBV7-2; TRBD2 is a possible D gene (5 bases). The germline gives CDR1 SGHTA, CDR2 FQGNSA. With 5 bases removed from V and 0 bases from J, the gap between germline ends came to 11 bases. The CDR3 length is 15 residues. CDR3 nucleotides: TGTGCCAGCAGCCGGGGATCGGGCTCCTACAATGAGCAGTTCTTC. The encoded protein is CASSRGSGSYNEQFF.

In DNA form, the CDR3 reads TGTGCCAGCAGTTTATCGGGGGTTGGGCAGCCCCAGCATTTT. This encodes CASSLSGVGQPQHF. This chain joins TRBV28 and TRBJ1-5; maybe TRBD1 (5 bases). The CDR3 spans 14 residues. Trimming shortened V by 1 base and J by 7 bases, and 11 bases separated the two germline ends. Germline values: CDR1 MDHEN, CDR2 SYDVKM.

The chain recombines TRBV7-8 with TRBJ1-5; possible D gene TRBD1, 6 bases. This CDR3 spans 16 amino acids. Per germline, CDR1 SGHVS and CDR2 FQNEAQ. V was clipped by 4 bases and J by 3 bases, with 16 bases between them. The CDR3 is CASSSFLDRINQPQHF. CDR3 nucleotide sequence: TGTGCCAGCAGCTCATTCCTGGACAGAATCAATCAGCCCCAGCATTTT.

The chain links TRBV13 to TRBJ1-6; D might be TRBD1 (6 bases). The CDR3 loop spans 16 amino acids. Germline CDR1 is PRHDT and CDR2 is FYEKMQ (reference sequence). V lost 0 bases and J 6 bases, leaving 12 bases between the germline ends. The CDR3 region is CASSLGLGQFNSPLHF. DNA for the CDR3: TGTGCCAGCAGCTTAGGACTTGGACAGTTTAATTCACCCCTCCACTTT.

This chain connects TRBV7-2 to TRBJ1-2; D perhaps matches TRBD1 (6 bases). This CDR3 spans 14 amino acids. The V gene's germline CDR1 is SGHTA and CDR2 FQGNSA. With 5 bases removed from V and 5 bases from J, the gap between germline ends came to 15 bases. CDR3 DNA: TGTGCCAGCAGCCCCGGGACAACGACTTATGGCTACACCTTC. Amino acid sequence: CASSPGTTTYGYTF.

This CDR3 reads CASRREVQNTEAFF. The CDR3 coding sequence is TGTGCCAGCAGGCGCGAGGTACAGAACACTGAAGCTTTCTTT. The chain employs TRBV2 and TRBJ1-1; D gene ambiguous. This CDR3 region has 14 residues. The germline V gene encodes CDR1 SNHLY and CDR2 FYNNEI. The V and J ends lost 6 bases and 1 base respectively, with 12 bases between them. Supplemented by reference TRBV2 and TRBJ1-1, the full variable domain reads EPEVTQTPSHQVTQMGQEVILRCVPISNHLYFYWYRQILGQKVEFLVSFYNNEISEKSEIFDDQFSVERPDGSNFTLKIRSTKLEDSAMYFCASRREVQNTEAFFGQGTRLTVV.

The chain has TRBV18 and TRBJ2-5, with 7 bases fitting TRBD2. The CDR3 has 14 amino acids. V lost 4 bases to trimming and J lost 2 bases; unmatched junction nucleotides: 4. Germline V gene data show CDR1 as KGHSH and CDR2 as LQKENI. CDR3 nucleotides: TGTGCCAGCTCACTCGGACTAGATCAAGAGACCCAGTACTTC. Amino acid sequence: CASSLGLDQETQYF.

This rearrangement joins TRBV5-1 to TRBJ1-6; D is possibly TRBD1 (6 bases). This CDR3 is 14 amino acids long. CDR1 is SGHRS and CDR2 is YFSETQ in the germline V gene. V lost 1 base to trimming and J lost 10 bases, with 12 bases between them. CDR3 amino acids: CASSLTGTESPLHF. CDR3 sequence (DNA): TGCGCCAGCAGCTTGACAGGGACGGAATCACCCCTCCACTTT.

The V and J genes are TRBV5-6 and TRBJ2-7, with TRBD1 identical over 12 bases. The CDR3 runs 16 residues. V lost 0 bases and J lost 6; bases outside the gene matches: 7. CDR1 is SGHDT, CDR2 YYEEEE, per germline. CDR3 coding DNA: TGTGCCAGCAGCTTGGAAGTCGGGACAGGGGGCTGCGAGCAGTACTTC. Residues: CASSLEVGTGGCEQYF.

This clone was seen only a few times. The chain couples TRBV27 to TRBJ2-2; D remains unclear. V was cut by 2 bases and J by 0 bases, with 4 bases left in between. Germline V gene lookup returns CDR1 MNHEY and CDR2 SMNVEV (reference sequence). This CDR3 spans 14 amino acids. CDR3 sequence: CASSLNSNTGELFF. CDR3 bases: TGTGCCAGCAGTTTAAACTCGAACACCGGGGAGCTGTTTTTT.

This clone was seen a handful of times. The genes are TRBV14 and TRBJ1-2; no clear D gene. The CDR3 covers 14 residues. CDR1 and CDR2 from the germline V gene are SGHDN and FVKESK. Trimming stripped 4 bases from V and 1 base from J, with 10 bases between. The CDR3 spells CASSPLGINYGYTF. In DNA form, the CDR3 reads TGTGCCAGCAGCCCCCTTGGGATTAACTATGGCTACACCTTC.

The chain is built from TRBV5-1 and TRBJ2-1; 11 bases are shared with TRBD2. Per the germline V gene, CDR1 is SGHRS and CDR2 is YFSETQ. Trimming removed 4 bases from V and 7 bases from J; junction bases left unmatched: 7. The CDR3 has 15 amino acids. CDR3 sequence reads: CASSLSGRAENEQFF. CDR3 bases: TGCGCCAGCAGCCTTAGCGGGAGGGCCGAAAATGAGCAGTTCTTC.

The CDR3 protein is CASSSGSDQPQHF. In DNA form, the CDR3 reads TGTGCCAGCTCTTCTGGAAGTGATCAGCCCCAGCATTTT. The rearrangement links TRBV19 to TRBJ1-5; D is undetermined. The CDR3 contains 13 residues. Deletions cut 9 bases from V and 5 bases from J, with 14 bases between. Germline V gene lookup returns CDR1 LNHDA and CDR2 SQIVND (reference sequence).